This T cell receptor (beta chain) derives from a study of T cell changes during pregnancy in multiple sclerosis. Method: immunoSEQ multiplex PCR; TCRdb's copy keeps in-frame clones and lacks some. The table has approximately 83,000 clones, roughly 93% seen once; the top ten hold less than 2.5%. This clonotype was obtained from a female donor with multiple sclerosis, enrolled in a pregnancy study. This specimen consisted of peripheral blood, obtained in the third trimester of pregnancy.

CDR3 sequence reads: CASSAQMEQYF. DNA of the CDR3: TGTGCCAGCAGTGCCCAGATGGAGCAGTACTTC. The rearrangement links TRBV6-1 to TRBJ2-7, with no clear D. There are 11 residues in the CDR3. With 4 bases removed from V and 7 bases from J, the gap between germline ends came to 8 bases. CDR1 is MNHNS and CDR2 is SASEGT in the germline V gene.